Sequencing of this TCR beta chain was carried out in a study of T cell responses to AZD1222 COVID-19 vaccine. Study conclusions and caveats: Repertoire sampling happened only post peak T cell response. Among the donors, most were white British and more were female, and clonal diversity was possibly underestimated. Reportedly, nearly half the spike-specific TCRs target unmutated variant regions.

Produced via immunoSEQ multiplex PCR; TCRdb's table is partial and in-frame only. The profile shows roughly 140,000 clones, around 90% of them singletons. A remark on this clone: Its antigen remains unknown.

This TCR was recovered from an adult in good health. This material consisted of peripheral blood, taken on day 0 of AZD1222 vaccination.

The CDR3 DNA reads TGCGCCAGCAGCCACATCCGCGGGACACCCTACGAGCAGTACTTC. Translation: CASSHIRGTPYEQYF. V usage is TRBV4-1 and J usage is TRBJ2-7; D could derive from TRBD1 or TRBD2 (6 bases each). V shed 3 bases and J shed 2 bases, with 14 bases lying between them. CDR3 length: 15 residues. CDR1 and CDR2 from the germline V gene are MGHRA and YSYEKL.